This is a list of T cell receptor beta chains from one sample in a study of cytomegalovirus exposure and HLA in healthy donors. TCRdb's copy holds only in-frame clones and misses some; the assay was immunoSEQ multiplex PCR. The sample carries 100,000 to 150,000 clones, approximately 87% recorded once. The sample comprised PBMCs. The receptors here all came from a man aged 18 to 30 in good health and CMV-seropositive. Each CDR3 is given with its conserved first and last residue. D genes are given only for firm matches. Clone size, where shown, is once, few, many, or a class for clones that have expanded.

abundance: .
j_gene: TRBJ2-7
v_gene: TRBV9
d_gene: .
CDR3nt: TGTGCCAGCAGCGTAGGGGCAGGCATCTACGAGCAGTACTTC
CDR3aa: CASSVGAGIYEQYF

abundance: .
j_gene: TRBJ1-2
v_gene: TRBV5-1
d_gene: .
CDR3nt: TGCGCCAGCAGCTGGGGGGATAGTGAGAGCTACACCTTC
CDR3aa: CASSWGDSESYTF

abundance: .
j_gene: TRBJ1-1
v_gene: TRBV10-3
d_gene: TRBD1
CDR3nt: TGTGCCATCAGTGCGACAGGGTACGTCACTGAAGCTTTCTTT
CDR3aa: CAISATGYVTEAFF

abundance: once
j_gene: TRBJ2-3
v_gene: TRBV11-2
d_gene: TRBD1
CDR3nt: TGTGCCAGCAGCTCCGGGACAGGGGGCACAGATACGCAGTATTTT
CDR3aa: CASSSGTGGTDTQYF

abundance: .
j_gene: TRBJ2-3
v_gene: TRBV5-6
d_gene: TRBD1
CDR3nt: TGTGCCAGCAGCTTGGACAGGGGGGCCACAGATACGCAGTATTTT
CDR3aa: CASSLDRGATDTQYF

abundance: .
j_gene: TRBJ2-7
v_gene: TRBV6-5
d_gene: .
CDR3nt: TGTGCCAGCAGTTACTCCTGGACAGCCAACTACGAGCAGTACTTC
CDR3aa: CASSYSWTANYEQYF

abundance: .
j_gene: TRBJ1-1
v_gene: TRBV2
d_gene: .
CDR3nt: TGTGCCAGCAGTGAAGCGCCTGGCGGGGGGAACACTGAAGCTTTCTTT
CDR3aa: CASSEAPGGGNTEAFF

abundance: .
j_gene: TRBJ2-5
v_gene: TRBV6-5
d_gene: TRBD1
CDR3nt: TGTGCCAGCAGAACGACAGGGACGGAGACCCAGTACTTC
CDR3aa: CASRTTGTETQYF

abundance: .
j_gene: TRBJ2-7
v_gene: TRBV27
d_gene: .
CDR3nt: TGTGCCAGCAGTTCTGGACAGAGCTACGAGCAGTACTTC
CDR3aa: CASSSGQSYEQYF

abundance: .
j_gene: TRBJ1-6
v_gene: TRBV2
d_gene: .
CDR3nt: TGTGCCAGCAGGGAATTTGGAGGTATTAATTCACCCCTCCACTTT
CDR3aa: CASREFGGINSPLHF

abundance: many
j_gene: TRBJ1-4
v_gene: TRBV4-2
d_gene: TRBD1
CDR3nt: TGTGCCAGCAGCCAAGAATTAGGGACAGGGGGCCTAAATGAAAAACTGTTTTTT
CDR3aa: CASSQELGTGGLNEKLFF

abundance: .
j_gene: TRBJ2-7
v_gene: TRBV5-6
d_gene: .
CDR3nt: TGTGCCAGCAGCTTTCTCCAGGGGCAGTCCTACGAGCAGTACTTC
CDR3aa: CASSFLQGQSYEQYF

abundance: .
j_gene: TRBJ2-7
v_gene: TRBV6-4
d_gene: TRBD1
CDR3nt: TGTGCCAGCAGTGTTGAGACAGGGGAATCGTACGAGCAGTACTTC
CDR3aa: CASSVETGESYEQYF

abundance: .
j_gene: TRBJ1-5
v_gene: TRBV12-5
d_gene: .
CDR3nt: TGTGCTAGTGGTTTGGTTCCGGGAGGCGGCAATCAGCCCCAGCATTTT
CDR3aa: CASGLVPGGGNQPQHF

abundance: .
j_gene: TRBJ1-5
v_gene: TRBV6-1
d_gene: TRBD1
CDR3nt: TGTGCCAGCAGTTGGGACAGCTATCAGCCCCAGCATTTT
CDR3aa: CASSWDSYQPQHF

abundance: .
j_gene: TRBJ1-1
v_gene: TRBV7-9
d_gene: .
CDR3nt: TGTGCCAGCAGCCATTACGACCGGGACACTGAAGCTTTCTTT
CDR3aa: CASSHYDRDTEAFF

abundance: .
j_gene: TRBJ1-2
v_gene: TRBV30
d_gene: .
CDR3nt: TGTGCCTGCCCTTGGGGCAGCTATGGCTACACCTTC
CDR3aa: CACPWGSYGYTF

abundance: .
j_gene: TRBJ1-2
v_gene: TRBV29-1
d_gene: .
CDR3nt: TGCAGCGTAGTACAGGGAAATGGCTACACCTTC
CDR3aa: CSVVQGNGYTF

abundance: .
j_gene: TRBJ2-5
v_gene: TRBV27
d_gene: TRBD2
CDR3nt: TGTGCCCGCAGTTTATTTAAGGCTAGCGGGGGAGAGACCCAGTACTTC
CDR3aa: CARSLFKASGGETQYF

abundance: .
j_gene: TRBJ2-5
v_gene: TRBV4-1
d_gene: .
CDR3nt: TGCGCCAGCAGTGAGAGGGGGGGACGCGAGACCCAGTACTTC
CDR3aa: CASSERGGRETQYF

abundance: .
j_gene: TRBJ2-7
v_gene: TRBV27
d_gene: .
CDR3nt: TGTGCCAGCAGTTTATATGAGGGTCCCTACGAGCAGTACTTC
CDR3aa: CASSLYEGPYEQYF

abundance: .
j_gene: TRBJ2-2
v_gene: TRBV11-2
d_gene: TRBD2
CDR3nt: TGTGCCAGCAGCTCACGGACTAGCGGGGGGTACGCCGGGGAGCTGTTTTTT
CDR3aa: CASSSRTSGGYAGELFF

abundance: .
j_gene: TRBJ1-4
v_gene: TRBV7-9
d_gene: .
CDR3nt: TGTGCCAGCAGCCGACAGAGTAATGAAAAACTGTTTTTT
CDR3aa: CASSRQSNEKLFF

abundance: .
j_gene: TRBJ1-5
v_gene: TRBV30
d_gene: .
CDR3nt: TGTGCCTGGAGTGGGCAGGGAGGGAATCAGCCCCAGCATTTT
CDR3aa: CAWSGQGGNQPQHF

abundance: .
j_gene: TRBJ1-2
v_gene: TRBV6-5
d_gene: .
CDR3nt: TGTGCCAGCAGTTACTCGATTATGGGGCAGGGCTATGGCTACACCTTC
CDR3aa: CASSYSIMGQGYGYTF

abundance: .
j_gene: TRBJ2-7
v_gene: TRBV7-8
d_gene: .
CDR3nt: TGTGCCAGCAGCTTCGGTCAAGATCAAAGTTACGAGCAGTACTTC
CDR3aa: CASSFGQDQSYEQYF

abundance: .
j_gene: TRBJ2-1
v_gene: TRBV28
d_gene: .
CDR3nt: TGTGCCAGCAGTCCAGATAATGAGCAGTTCTTC
CDR3aa: CASSPDNEQFF

abundance: .
j_gene: TRBJ1-2
v_gene: TRBV5-6
d_gene: .
CDR3nt: TGTGCCAGCAGCCGAGGAGGTAACTATGGCTACACCTTC
CDR3aa: CASSRGGNYGYTF

abundance: .
j_gene: TRBJ2-5
v_gene: TRBV4-2
d_gene: TRBD2
CDR3nt: TGTGCCAGCAGCCAAGAGCGGGGGGGCCAAGAGACCCAGTACTTC
CDR3aa: CASSQERGGQETQYF

abundance: .
j_gene: TRBJ2-7
v_gene: TRBV21-1
d_gene: .
CDR3nt: TGTGCCAGCAGCAATAGGGGACAGGGGGCTTCGAGTCGCTACGAGCAGTACTTC
CDR3aa: CASSNRGQGASSRYEQYF

abundance: .
j_gene: TRBJ1-5
v_gene: TRBV5-6
d_gene: TRBD1
CDR3nt: TGTGCCAGCAGACTGGGGGACAGGCCCGGTCAGCCCCAGCATTTT
CDR3aa: CASRLGDRPGQPQHF

abundance: once
j_gene: TRBJ2-2
v_gene: TRBV5-1
d_gene: TRBD1
CDR3nt: TGCGCCAGCAGCTTATCAGGGGGCCGAACCACCGGGGAGCTGTTTTTT
CDR3aa: CASSLSGGRTTGELFF

abundance: .
j_gene: TRBJ2-3
v_gene: TRBV7-2
d_gene: .
CDR3nt: TGTGCCAGCAGTTACGGACATACTAGCACAGATACGCAGTATTTT
CDR3aa: CASSYGHTSTDTQYF

abundance: .
j_gene: TRBJ2-1
v_gene: TRBV11-1
d_gene: TRBD2
CDR3nt: TGTGCCAGCAGCCGAACTAGCGGCAATGAGCAGTTCTTC
CDR3aa: CASSRTSGNEQFF

abundance: .
j_gene: TRBJ1-1
v_gene: TRBV19
d_gene: .
CDR3nt: TGTGCCAGTAGTATAGATAGAAGTAAGAACACTGAAGCTTTCTTT
CDR3aa: CASSIDRSKNTEAFF

abundance: .
j_gene: TRBJ2-3
v_gene: TRBV5-6
d_gene: .
CDR3nt: TGTGCCAGCAGCTTGGGGAGAGGAGGCGCGGATACGCAGTATTTT
CDR3aa: CASSLGRGGADTQYF

abundance: .
j_gene: TRBJ2-1
v_gene: TRBV11-2
d_gene: .
CDR3nt: TGTGCCAGCAGCTTAGTGGGTGGGGGCAAGGAGCAGTTCTTC
CDR3aa: CASSLVGGGKEQFF

abundance: .
j_gene: TRBJ2-1
v_gene: TRBV19
d_gene: .
CDR3nt: TGTGCCAGTAGTCCAGGGGTAGGGCAGTTCTTC
CDR3aa: CASSPGVGQFF

abundance: once
j_gene: TRBJ2-7
v_gene: TRBV6-1
d_gene: .
CDR3nt: TGTGCCAGCAGATGGACGGGGAGCTCCTACGAGCAGTACTTC
CDR3aa: CASRWTGSSYEQYF

abundance: .
j_gene: TRBJ1-6
v_gene: TRBV27
d_gene: TRBD1
CDR3nt: TGTGCCAGCAGTTATCGGGTGGGACAGGTCTATAATTCACCCCTCCACTTT
CDR3aa: CASSYRVGQVYNSPLHF

abundance: .
j_gene: TRBJ2-2
v_gene: TRBV7-2
d_gene: .
CDR3nt: TGTGCCAGCAGCTTTTCCCCAGGAAGGGGATCGAACACCGGGGAGCTGTTTTTT
CDR3aa: CASSFSPGRGSNTGELFF

abundance: once
j_gene: TRBJ2-7
v_gene: TRBV9
d_gene: TRBD1
CDR3nt: TGTGCCAGCAGCGAAGGACAGGGGATCTTCTACGAGCAGTACTTC
CDR3aa: CASSEGQGIFYEQYF

abundance: once
j_gene: TRBJ2-7
v_gene: TRBV5-1
d_gene: TRBD2
CDR3nt: TGCGCCAGCAGCTTCGGGACTAGCGGGGGTGTATCCTACGAGCAGTACTTC
CDR3aa: CASSFGTSGGVSYEQYF

abundance: .
j_gene: TRBJ1-5
v_gene: TRBV9
d_gene: TRBD1
CDR3nt: TGTGCCAGCAGCTCGGGACAGGGGAATCAGCCCCAGCATTTT
CDR3aa: CASSSGQGNQPQHF

abundance: .
j_gene: TRBJ2-1
v_gene: TRBV5-1
d_gene: .
CDR3nt: TGCGCCAGCAGCTTCGCGGGGTGGGATGAGCAGTTCTTC
CDR3aa: CASSFAGWDEQFF

abundance: .
j_gene: TRBJ2-2
v_gene: TRBV6-5
d_gene: TRBD2
CDR3nt: TGTGCCAGCAGGGTCCCTAGCGGGGGGACCGGGGAGCTGTTTTTT
CDR3aa: CASRVPSGGTGELFF

abundance: .
j_gene: TRBJ1-1
v_gene: TRBV10-3
d_gene: .
CDR3nt: TGTGCCAACCGCGGGGCTGGGACGAACACTGAAGCTTTCTTT
CDR3aa: CANRGAGTNTEAFF

abundance: .
j_gene: TRBJ2-2
v_gene: TRBV15
d_gene: .
CDR3nt: TGTGCCACCAGCAGAGATGAGTTCGACAGGCCTTTCACCGGGGAGCTGTTTTTT
CDR3aa: CATSRDEFDRPFTGELFF

abundance: .
j_gene: TRBJ2-4
v_gene: TRBV29-1
d_gene: .
CDR3nt: TGCAGCGTTGTGAGGGCGGGGTCGGCCAAAAACATTCAGTACTTC
CDR3aa: CSVVRAGSAKNIQYF

abundance: .
j_gene: TRBJ1-2
v_gene: TRBV6-1
d_gene: TRBD1
CDR3nt: TGTGCCAGCAAGCCAGGGGGTCCTGGCTACACCTTC
CDR3aa: CASKPGGPGYTF

abundance: .
j_gene: TRBJ2-1
v_gene: TRBV6-5
d_gene: TRBD2
CDR3nt: TGTGCCAGCAGTTACTGGCTAGCGGGGGGCCTGATTCAGTTCTTC
CDR3aa: CASSYWLAGGLIQFF

abundance: .
j_gene: TRBJ2-7
v_gene: TRBV10-3
d_gene: .
CDR3nt: TGTGCCATTCGAGGCGGGGCCTACGAGCAGTACTTC
CDR3aa: CAIRGGAYEQYF

abundance: .
j_gene: TRBJ2-5
v_gene: TRBV7-7
d_gene: .
CDR3nt: TGTGCCAGCAGCCCCTCTAGAGAAGAGACCCAGTACTTC
CDR3aa: CASSPSREETQYF